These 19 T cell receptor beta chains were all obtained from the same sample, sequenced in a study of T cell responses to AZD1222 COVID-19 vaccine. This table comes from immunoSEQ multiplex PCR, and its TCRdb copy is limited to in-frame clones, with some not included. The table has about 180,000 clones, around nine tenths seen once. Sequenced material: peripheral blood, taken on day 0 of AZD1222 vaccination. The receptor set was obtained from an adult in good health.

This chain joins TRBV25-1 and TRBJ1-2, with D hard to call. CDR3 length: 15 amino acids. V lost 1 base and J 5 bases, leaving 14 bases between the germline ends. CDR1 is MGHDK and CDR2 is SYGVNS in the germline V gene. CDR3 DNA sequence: TGTGCCAGCAGTGAATCGGGTGCAGTCCAGTATGGCTACACCTTC. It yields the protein CASSESGAVQYGYTF.

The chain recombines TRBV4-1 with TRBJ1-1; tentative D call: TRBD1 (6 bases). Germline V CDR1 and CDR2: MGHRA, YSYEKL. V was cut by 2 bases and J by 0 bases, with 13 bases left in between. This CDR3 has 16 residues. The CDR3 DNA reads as TGCGCCAGCAGCCAACTGGGGGGCAGGCTGAACACTGAAGCTTTCTTT. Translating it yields CASSQLGGRLNTEAFF.

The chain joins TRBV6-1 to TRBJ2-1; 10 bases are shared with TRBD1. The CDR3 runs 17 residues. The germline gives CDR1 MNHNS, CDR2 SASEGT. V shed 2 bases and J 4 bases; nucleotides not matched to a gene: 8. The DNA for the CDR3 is TGTGCCAGCAGTGAACGGAGGACAGGGGGTTTATACAATGAGCAGTTCTTC. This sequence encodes CASSERRTGGLYNEQFF.

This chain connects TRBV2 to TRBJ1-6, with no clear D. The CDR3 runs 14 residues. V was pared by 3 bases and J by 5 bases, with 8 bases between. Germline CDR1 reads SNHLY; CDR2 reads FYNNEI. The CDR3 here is CASSEESNNSPLHF. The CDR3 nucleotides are TGTGCCAGCAGTGAGGAGTCGAATAATTCACCCCTCCACTTT.

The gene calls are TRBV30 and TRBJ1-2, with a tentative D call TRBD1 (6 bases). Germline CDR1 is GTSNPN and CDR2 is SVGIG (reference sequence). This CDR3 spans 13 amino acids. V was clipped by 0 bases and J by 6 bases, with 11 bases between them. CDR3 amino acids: CAWSVAGAHGYTF. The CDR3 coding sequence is TGTGCCTGGAGTGTAGCAGGGGCCCATGGCTACACCTTC. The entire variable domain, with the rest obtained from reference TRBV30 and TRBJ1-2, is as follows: SQTIHQWPATLVQPVGSPLSLECTVEGTSNPNLYWYRQAAGRGLQLLFYSVGIGQISSEVPQNLSASRPQDRQFILSSKKLLLSDSGFYLCAWSVAGAHGYTFGSGTRLTVV.

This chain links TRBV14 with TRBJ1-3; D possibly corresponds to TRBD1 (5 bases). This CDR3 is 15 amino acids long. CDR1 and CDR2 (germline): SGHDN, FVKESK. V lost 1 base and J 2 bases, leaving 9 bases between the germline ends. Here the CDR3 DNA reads TGTGCCAGCAGCCAAGGTCGGGGACCTGGAAACACCATATATTTT. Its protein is CASSQGRGPGNTIYF.

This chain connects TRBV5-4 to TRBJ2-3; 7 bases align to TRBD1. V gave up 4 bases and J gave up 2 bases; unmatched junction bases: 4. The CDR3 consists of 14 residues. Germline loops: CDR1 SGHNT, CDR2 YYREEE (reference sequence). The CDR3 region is CASSATGFTDTQYF. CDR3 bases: TGTGCCAGCAGCGCGACAGGGTTCACAGATACGCAGTATTTT. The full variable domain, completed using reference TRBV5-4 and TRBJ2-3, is ETGVTQSPTHLIKTRGQQVTLRCSSQSGHNTVSWYQQALGQGPQFIFQYYREEENGRGNFPPRFSGLQFPNYSSELNVNALELDDSALYLCASSATGFTDTQYFGPGTRLTVL.

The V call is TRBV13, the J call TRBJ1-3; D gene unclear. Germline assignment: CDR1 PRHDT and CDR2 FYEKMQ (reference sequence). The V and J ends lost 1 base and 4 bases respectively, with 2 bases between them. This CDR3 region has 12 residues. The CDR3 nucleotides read TGTGCCAGCAGCTTAGCCGGAAACACCATATATTTT. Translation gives CASSLAGNTIYF.

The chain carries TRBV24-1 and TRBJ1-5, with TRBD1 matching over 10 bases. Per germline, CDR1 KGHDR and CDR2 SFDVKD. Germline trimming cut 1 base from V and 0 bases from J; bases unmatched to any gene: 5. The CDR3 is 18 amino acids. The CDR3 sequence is CATSDFGTGVISNQPQHF. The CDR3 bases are TGTGCCACCAGTGATTTTGGGACAGGGGTAATTAGCAATCAGCCCCAGCATTTT.

The CDR3 spells CASSLPYKGQVTGELFF. The CDR3 bases are TGTGCCAGCAGTTTACCATATAAGGGACAGGTCACCGGGGAGCTGTTTTTT. V and J are TRBV28 and TRBJ2-2, with 8 bases fitting TRBD1. The V gene's germline CDR1 is MDHEN and CDR2 SYDVKM. V lost 2 bases, J lost 4 bases, and 9 bases stayed unmatched. This CDR3 has 17 residues.

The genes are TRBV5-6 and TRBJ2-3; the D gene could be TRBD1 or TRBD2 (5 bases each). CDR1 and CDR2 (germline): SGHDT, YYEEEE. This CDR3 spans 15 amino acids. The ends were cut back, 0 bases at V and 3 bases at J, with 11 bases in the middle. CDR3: CASSLAGASTDTQYF. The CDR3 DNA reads TGTGCCAGCAGCTTGGCCGGGGCCTCAACAGATACGCAGTATTTT.

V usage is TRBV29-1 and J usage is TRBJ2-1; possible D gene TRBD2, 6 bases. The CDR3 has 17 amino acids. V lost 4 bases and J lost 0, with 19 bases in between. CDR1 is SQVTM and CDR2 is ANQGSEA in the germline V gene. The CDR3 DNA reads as TGCAGCGTTGGGACCACAGGTGCCGGGAGCTCCTACAATGAGCAGTTCTTC. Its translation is CSVGTTGAGSSYNEQFF.

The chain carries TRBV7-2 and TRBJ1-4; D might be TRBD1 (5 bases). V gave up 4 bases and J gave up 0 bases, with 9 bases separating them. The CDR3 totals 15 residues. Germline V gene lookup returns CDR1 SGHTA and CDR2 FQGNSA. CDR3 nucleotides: TGTGCCAGCAGCTCCCAGGGAACAACTAATGAAAAACTGTTTTTT. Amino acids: CASSSQGTTNEKLFF.

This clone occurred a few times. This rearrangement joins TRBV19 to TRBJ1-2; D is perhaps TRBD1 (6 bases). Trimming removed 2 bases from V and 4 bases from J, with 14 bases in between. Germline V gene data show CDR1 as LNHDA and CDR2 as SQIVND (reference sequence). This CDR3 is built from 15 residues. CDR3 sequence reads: CASSIQTGVGYGYTF. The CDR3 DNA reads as TGTGCCAGTAGTATACAGACAGGCGTTGGCTATGGCTACACCTTC.

CDR3 region: CASSQGQGLQPQHF. DNA of the CDR3: TGTGCCAGCAGCCAGGGACAGGGGTTACAGCCCCAGCATTTT. The chain is built from TRBV7-2 and TRBJ1-5, with 10 bases identical to TRBD1. Looked up from germline, CDR1 is SGHTA and CDR2 is FQGNSA. The ends lost 5 bases at V and 7 bases at J; junction bases unmatched: 5. CDR3 length: 14 amino acids. Full variable domain (missing parts from reference TRBV7-2 and TRBJ1-5): GAGVSQSPSNKVTEKGKDVELRCDPISGHTALYWYRQSLGQGLEFLIYFQGNSAPDKSGLPSDRFSAERTGGSVSTLTIQRTQQEDSAVYLCASSQGQGLQPQHFGDGTRLSIL.

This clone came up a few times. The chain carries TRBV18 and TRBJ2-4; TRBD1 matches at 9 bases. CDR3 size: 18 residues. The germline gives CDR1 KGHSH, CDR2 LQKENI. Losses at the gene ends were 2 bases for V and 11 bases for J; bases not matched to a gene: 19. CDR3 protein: CASSPEPGTGTLGAFQYF. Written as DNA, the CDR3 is TGTGCCAGCTCACCAGAGCCCGGGACAGGGACTTTAGGCGCGTTTCAGTACTTC.

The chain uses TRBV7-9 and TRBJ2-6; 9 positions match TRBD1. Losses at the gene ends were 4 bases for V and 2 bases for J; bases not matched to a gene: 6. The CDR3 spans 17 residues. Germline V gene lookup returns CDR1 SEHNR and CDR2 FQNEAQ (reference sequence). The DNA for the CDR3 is TGTGCCAGCAGCTGGGACAGGGTTTTGACTGGGGCCAACGTCCTGACTTTC. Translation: CASSWDRVLTGANVLTF.

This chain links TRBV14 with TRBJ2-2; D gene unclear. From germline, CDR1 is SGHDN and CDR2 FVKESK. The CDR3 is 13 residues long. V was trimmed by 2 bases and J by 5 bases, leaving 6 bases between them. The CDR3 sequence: CASSQWGTGELFF. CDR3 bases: TGTGCCAGCAGCCAATGGGGTACCGGGGAGCTGTTTTTT.

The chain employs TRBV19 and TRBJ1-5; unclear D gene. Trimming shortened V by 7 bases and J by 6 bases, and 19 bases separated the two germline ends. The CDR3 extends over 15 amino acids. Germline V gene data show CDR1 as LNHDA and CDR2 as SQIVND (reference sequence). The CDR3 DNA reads TGTGCCAGTACCGATGGAGGGAACTTAGCTCAGCCCCAGCATTTT. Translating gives CASTDGGNLAQPQHF. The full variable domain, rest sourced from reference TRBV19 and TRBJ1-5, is DGGITQSPKYLFRKEGQNVTLSCEQNLNHDAMYWYRQDPGQGLRLIYYSQIVNDFQKGDIAEGYSVSREKKESFPLTVTSAQKNPTAFYLCASTDGGNLAQPQHFGDGTRLSIL.